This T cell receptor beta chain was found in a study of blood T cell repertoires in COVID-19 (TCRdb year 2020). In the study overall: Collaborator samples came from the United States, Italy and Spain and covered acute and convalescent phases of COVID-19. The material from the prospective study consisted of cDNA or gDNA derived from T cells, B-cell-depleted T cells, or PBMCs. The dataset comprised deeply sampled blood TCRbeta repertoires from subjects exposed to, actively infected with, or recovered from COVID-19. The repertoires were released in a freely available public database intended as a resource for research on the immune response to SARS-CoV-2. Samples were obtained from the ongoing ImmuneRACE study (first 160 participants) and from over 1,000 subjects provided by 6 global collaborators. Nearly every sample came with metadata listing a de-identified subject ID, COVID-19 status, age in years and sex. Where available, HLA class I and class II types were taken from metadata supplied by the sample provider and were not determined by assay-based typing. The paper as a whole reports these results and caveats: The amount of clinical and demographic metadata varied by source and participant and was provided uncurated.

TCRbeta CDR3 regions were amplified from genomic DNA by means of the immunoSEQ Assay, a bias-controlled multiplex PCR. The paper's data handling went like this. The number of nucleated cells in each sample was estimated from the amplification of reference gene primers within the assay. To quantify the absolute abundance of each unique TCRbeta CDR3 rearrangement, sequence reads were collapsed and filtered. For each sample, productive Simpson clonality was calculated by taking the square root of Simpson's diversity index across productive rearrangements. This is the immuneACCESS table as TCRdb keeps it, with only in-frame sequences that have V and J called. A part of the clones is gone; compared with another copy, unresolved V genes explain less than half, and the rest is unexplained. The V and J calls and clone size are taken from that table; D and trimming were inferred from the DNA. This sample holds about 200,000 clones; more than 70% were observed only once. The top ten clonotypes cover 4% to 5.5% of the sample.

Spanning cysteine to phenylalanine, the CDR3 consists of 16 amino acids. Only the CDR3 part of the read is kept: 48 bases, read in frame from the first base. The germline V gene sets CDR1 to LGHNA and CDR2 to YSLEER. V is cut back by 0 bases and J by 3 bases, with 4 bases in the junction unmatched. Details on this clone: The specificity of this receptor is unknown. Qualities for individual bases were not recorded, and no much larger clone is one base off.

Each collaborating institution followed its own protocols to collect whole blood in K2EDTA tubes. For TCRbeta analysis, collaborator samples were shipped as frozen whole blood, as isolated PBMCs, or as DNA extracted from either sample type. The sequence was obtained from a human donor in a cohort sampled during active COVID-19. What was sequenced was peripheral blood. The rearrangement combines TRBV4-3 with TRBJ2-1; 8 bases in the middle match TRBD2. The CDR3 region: CASSQDTSGFYNEQFF. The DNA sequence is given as TGCGCCAGCAGCCAAGATACTAGCGGCTTCTACAATGAGCAGTTCTTC.